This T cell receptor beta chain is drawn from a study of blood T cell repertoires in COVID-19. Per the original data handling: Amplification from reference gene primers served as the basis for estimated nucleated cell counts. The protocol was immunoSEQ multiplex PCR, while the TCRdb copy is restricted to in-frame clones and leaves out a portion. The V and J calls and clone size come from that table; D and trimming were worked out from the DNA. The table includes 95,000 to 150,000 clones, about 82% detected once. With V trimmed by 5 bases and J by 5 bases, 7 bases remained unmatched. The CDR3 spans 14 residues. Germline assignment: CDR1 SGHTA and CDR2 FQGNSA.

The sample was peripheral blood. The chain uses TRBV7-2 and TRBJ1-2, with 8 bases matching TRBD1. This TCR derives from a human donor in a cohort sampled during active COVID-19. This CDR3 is CASSLDRVRYGYTF. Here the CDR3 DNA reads TGTGCCAGCAGCCTGGACAGGGTGAGGTATGGCTACACCTTC.